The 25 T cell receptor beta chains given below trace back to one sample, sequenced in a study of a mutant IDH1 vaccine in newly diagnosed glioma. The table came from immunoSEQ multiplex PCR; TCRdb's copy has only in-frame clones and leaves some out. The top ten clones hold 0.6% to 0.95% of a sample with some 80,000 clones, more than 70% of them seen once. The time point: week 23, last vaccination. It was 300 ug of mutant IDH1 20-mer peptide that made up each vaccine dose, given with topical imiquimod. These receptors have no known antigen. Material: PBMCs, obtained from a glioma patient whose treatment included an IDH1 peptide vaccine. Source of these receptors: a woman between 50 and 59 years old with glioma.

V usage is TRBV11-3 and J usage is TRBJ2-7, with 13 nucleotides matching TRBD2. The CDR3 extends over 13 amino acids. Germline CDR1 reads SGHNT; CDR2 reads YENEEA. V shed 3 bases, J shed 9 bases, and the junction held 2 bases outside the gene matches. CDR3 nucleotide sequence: TGTGCCAGCAGCTTGGGACTAGCGGGACGGCAGTACTTC. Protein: CASSLGLAGRQYF.

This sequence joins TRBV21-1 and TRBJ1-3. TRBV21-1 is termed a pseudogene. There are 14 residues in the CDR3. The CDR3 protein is CASSAGRTGNTIYF. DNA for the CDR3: TGTGCCAGCTCAGCGGGGCGGACTGGAAACACCATATATTTT.

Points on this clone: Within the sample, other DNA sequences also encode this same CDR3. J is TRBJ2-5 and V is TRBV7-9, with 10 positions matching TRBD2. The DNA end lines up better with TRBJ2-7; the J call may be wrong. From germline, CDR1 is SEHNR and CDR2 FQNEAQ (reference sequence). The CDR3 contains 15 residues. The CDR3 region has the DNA TGTGCCAGCAGCTTAGGGACTAGCGGATCCTACGAGCAGTACTTC. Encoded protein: CASSLGTSGSYEQYF.

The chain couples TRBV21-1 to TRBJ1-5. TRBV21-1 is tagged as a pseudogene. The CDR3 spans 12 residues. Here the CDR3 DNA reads TGTGCCAGCCCTGGTGGCAATCAGCCCCAGCATTTT. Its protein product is CASPGGNQPQHF.

In nucleotides, the CDR3 is TGTGCTAGTGGTTTGGGCCTAGCCTCCTACGAGCAGTACTTC. Translated: CASGLGLASYEQYF. The V and J genes are TRBV12-5 and TRBJ2-7, with D maybe TRBD2 (5 bases). Per the germline V gene, CDR1 is LGHNT and CDR2 is FRNRAP. The V and J ends lost 1 base and 0 bases respectively, with 7 bases between them. The CDR3 contains 14 residues. The variable domain in full, with the rest retrieved from reference TRBV12-5 and TRBJ2-7, is DARVTQTPRHKVTEMGQEVTMRCQPILGHNTVFWYRQTMMQGLELLAYFRNRAPLDDSGMPKDRFSAEMPDATLATLKIQPSEPRDSAVYFCASGLGLASYEQYFGPGTRLTVT.

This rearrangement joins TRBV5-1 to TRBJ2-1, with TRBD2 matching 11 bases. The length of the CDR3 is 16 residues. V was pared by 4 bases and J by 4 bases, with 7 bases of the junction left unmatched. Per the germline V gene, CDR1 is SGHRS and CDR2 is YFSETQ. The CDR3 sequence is CASSPLVAGGYNEQFF. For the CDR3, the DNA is TGCGCCAGCAGCCCCCTAGTAGCGGGAGGGTACAATGAGCAGTTCTTC.

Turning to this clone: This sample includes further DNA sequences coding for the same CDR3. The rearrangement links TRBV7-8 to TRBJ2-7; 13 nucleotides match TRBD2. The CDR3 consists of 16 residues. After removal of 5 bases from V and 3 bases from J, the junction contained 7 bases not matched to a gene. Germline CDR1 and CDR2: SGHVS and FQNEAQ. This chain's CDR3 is CASSPYRLAGGYEQYF. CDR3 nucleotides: TGTGCCAGCAGCCCGTACCGACTAGCGGGAGGCTACGAGCAGTACTTC.

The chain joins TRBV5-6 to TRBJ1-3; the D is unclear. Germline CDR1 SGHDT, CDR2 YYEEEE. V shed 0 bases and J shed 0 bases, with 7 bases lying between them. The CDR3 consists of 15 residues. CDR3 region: CASSLGQTSGNTIYF. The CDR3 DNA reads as TGTGCCAGCAGCTTGGGGCAGACCTCTGGAAACACCATATATTTT. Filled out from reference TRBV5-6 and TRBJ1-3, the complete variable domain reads DAGVTQSPTHLIKTRGQQVTLRCSPKSGHDTVSWYQQALGQGPQFIFQYYEEEERQRGNFPDRFSGHQFPNYSSELNVNALLLGDSALYLCASSLGQTSGNTIYFGEGSWLTVV.

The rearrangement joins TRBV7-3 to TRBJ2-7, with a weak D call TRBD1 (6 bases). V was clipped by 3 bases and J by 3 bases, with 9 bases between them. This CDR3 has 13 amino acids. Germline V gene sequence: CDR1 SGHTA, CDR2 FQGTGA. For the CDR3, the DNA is TGTGCCAGCAGCTTGGAAGGGGGCTACGAGCAGTACTTC. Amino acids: CASSLEGGYEQYF.

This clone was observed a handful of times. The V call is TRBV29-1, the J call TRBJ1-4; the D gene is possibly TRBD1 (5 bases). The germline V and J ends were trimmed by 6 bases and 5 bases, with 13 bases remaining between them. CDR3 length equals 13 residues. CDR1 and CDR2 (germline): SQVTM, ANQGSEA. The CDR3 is CSVPGRSNEKLFF. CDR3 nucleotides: TGCAGCGTACCAGGGAGGTCGAATGAAAAACTGTTTTTT.

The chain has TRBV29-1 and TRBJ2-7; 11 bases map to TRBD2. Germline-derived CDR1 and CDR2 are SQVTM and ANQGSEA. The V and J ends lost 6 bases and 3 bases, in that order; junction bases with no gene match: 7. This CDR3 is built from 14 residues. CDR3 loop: CSVATSGSYYEQYF. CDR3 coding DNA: TGCAGCGTAGCAACTAGCGGGAGTTACTACGAGCAGTACTTC.

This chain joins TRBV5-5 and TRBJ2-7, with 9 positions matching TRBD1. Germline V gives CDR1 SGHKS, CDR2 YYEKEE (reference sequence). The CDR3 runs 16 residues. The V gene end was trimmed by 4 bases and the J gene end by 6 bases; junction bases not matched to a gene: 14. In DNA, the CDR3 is TGTGCCAGCAGCCTGGGACAGGGAAAGGGCTCTGGCGAGCAGTACTTC. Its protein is CASSLGQGKGSGEQYF. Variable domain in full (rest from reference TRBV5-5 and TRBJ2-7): DAGVTQSPTHLIKTRGQQVTLRCSPISGHKSVSWYQQVLGQGPQFIFQYYEKEERGRGNFPDRFSARQFPNYSSELNVNALLLGDSALYLCASSLGQGKGSGEQYFGPGTRLTVT.

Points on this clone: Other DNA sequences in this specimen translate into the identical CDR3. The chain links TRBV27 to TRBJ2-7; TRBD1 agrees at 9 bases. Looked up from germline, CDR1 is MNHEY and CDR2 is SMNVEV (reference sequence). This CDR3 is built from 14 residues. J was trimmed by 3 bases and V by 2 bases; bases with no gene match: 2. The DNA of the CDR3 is TGTGCCAGCAGTTTAGGGACAGGGAGCTACGAGCAGTACTTC. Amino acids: CASSLGTGSYEQYF.

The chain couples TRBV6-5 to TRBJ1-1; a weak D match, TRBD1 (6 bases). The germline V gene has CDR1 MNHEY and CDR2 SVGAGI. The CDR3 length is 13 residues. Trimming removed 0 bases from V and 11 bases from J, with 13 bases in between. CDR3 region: CASSYSDSRNAFF. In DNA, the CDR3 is TGTGCCAGCAGTTACTCGGACAGCCGGAACGCTTTCTTT.

This CDR3 is CATSRELDDSYEQYF. The DNA for the CDR3 is TGTGCCACCAGCAGAGAGTTGGACGATTCCTACGAGCAGTACTTC. The gene calls are TRBV15 and TRBJ2-7; D gene uncertain. The CDR3 totals 15 residues. Germline V gives CDR1 LNHNV, CDR2 YYDKDF (reference sequence). Trimming removed 0 bases from V and 1 base from J, with 10 bases in between.

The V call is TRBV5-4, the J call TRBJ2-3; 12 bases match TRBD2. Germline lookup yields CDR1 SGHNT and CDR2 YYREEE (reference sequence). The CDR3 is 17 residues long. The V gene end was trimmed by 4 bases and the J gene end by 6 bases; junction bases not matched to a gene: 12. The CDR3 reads CASSATSGSAGVDTQYF. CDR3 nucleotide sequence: TGTGCCAGCAGCGCGACTAGCGGGAGCGCTGGGGTCGATACGCAGTATTTT.

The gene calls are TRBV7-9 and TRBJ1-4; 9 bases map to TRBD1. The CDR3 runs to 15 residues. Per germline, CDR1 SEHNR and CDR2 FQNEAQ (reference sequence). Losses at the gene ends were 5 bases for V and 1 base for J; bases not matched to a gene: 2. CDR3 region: CASSKGQGTNEKLFF. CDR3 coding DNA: TGTGCCAGCAGCAAGGGACAGGGAACTAATGAAAAACTGTTTTTT.

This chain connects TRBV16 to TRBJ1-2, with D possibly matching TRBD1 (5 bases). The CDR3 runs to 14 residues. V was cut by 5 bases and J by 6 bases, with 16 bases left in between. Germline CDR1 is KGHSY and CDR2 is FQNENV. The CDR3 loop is CASSSYGAEDGYTF. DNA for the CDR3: TGTGCCAGCAGCTCCTACGGGGCGGAAGATGGCTACACCTTC.

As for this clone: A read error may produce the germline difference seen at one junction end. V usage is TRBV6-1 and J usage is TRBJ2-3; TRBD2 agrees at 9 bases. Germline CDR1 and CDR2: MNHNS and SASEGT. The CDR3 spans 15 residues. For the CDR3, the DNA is TGTGCCAGCAGGGAAGCGGGAGGTAGGGCAGATACGCAGTATTTT. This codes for CASREAGGRADTQYF.

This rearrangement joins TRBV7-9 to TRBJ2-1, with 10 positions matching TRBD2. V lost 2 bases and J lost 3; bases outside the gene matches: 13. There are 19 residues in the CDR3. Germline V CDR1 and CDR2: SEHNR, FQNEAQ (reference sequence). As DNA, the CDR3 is TGTGCCAGCAGCTTATTAGGTGGAGCTAGCGGGAGTATCTACAATGAGCAGTTCTTC. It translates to CASSLLGGASGSIYNEQFF.

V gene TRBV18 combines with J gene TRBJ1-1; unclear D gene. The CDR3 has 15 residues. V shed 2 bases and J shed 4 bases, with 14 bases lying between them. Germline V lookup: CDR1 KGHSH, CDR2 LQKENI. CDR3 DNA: TGTGCCAGCTCACCATTGGAGGGATCGGTCACTGAAGCTTTCTTT. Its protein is CASSPLEGSVTEAFF.

CDR3 DNA sequence: TGCGCCAGCAGCTTGGCCGATTTAGGGTTCACTGAAGCTTTCTTT. Translation gives CASSLADLGFTEAFF. V is TRBV5-1 and J is TRBJ1-1; the D is unclear. Germline V CDR1 and CDR2: SGHRS, YFSETQ. Deletions cut 0 bases from V and 4 bases from J, with 13 bases between. This CDR3 region has 15 residues.

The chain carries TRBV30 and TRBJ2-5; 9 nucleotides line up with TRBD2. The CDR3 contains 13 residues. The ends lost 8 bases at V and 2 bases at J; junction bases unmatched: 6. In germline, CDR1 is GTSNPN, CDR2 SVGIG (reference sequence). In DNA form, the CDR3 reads TGTGCCAGAGCTAGCGGGAAGCAAGAGACCCAGTACTTC. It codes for CARASGKQETQYF.

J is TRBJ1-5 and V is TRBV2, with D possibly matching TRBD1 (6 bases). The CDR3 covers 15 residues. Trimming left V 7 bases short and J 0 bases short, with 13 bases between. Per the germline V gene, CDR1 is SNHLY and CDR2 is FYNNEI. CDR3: CASMGGPYSNQPQHF. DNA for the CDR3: TGTGCCAGCATGGGGGGGCCGTATAGCAATCAGCCCCAGCATTTT.

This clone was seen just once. CDR3 DNA: TGTGCCAGCAGCGTAGCAGGGACTAAGCGGGAGGAAGAGACCCAGTACTTC. Protein sequence: CASSVAGTKREEETQYF. V and J are TRBV9 and TRBJ2-5; 9 nucleotides align to TRBD2. The CDR3 spans 17 residues. Per germline, CDR1 SGDLS and CDR2 YYNGEE. Losses at the gene ends were 0 bases for V and 3 bases for J; bases not matched to a gene: 9. Full variable domain (missing parts from reference TRBV9 and TRBJ2-5): DSGVTQTPKHLITATGQRVTLRCSPRSGDLSVYWYQQSLDQGLQFLIQYYNGEERAKGNILERFSAQQFPDLHSELNLSSLELGDSALYFCASSVAGTKREEETQYFGPGTRLLVL.